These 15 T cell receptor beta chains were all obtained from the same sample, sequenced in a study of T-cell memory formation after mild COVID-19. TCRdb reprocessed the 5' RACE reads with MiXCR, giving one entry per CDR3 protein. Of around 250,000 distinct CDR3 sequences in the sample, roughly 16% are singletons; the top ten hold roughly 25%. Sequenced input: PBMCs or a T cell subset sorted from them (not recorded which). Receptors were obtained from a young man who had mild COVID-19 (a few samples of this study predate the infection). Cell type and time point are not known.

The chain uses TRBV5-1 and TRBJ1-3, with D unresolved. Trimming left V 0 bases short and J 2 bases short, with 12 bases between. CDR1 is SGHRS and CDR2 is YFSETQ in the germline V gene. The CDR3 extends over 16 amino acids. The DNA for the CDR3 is TGCGCCAGCAGCTTGGCGACTTTGGGCGCTGGAAACACCATATATTTT. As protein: CASSLATLGAGNTIYF.

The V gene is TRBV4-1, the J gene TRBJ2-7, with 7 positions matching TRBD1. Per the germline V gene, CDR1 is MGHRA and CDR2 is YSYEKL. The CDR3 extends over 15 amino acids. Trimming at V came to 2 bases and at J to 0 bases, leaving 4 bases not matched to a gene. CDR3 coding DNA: TGCGCCAGCAGCCAACCGACAGGGAGCTCCTACGAGCAGTACTTC. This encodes CASSQPTGSSYEQYF.

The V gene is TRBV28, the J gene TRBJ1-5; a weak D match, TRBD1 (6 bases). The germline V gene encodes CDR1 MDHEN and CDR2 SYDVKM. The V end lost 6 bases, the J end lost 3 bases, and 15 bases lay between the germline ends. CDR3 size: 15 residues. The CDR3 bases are TGTGCCAGCAGCGGGCAGGGGATAGACAATCAGCCCCAGCATTTT. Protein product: CASSGQGIDNQPQHF.

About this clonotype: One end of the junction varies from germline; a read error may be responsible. For the CDR3, the DNA is TGTTCCAGCTCACCACCAGGGACACCGGTCTACGAGCAGTACTTC. Its protein product is CSSSPPGTPVYEQYF. This sequence joins TRBV18 and TRBJ2-7, with D perhaps matching TRBD1 (6 bases). Per germline, CDR1 KGHSH and CDR2 LQKENI. This CDR3 comprises 15 residues.

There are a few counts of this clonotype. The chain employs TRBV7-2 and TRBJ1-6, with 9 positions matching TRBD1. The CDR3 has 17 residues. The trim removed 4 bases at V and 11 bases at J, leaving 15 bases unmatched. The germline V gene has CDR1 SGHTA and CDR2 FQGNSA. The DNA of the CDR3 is TGTGCCAGCAGCTCGATTGCCTCCGGGACAGGGTCCCCACCCCTCCACTTT. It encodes CASSSIASGTGSPPLHF.

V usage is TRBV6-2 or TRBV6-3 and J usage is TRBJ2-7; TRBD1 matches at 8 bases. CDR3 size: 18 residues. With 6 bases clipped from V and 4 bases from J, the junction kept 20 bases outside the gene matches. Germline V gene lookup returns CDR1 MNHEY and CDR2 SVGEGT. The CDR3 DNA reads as TGTGCCAGCAGGCACCGGGGAGGTTCGAGACAGGGGAATTACGAGCAGTACTTC. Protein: CASRHRGGSRQGNYEQYF.

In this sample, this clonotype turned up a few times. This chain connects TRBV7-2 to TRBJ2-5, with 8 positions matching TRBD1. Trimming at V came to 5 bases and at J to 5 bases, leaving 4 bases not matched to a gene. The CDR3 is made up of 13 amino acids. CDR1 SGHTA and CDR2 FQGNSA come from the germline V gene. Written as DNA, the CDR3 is TGTGCCAGCAGCCCACAGGGGGAGGAGACCCAGTACTTC. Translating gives CASSPQGEETQYF.

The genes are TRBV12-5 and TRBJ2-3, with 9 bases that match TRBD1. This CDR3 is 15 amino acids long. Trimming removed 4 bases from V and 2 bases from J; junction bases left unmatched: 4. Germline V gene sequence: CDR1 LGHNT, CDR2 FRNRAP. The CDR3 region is CASGWGQGNTDTQYF. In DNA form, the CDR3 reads TGTGCTAGTGGTTGGGGACAGGGCAACACAGATACGCAGTATTTT.

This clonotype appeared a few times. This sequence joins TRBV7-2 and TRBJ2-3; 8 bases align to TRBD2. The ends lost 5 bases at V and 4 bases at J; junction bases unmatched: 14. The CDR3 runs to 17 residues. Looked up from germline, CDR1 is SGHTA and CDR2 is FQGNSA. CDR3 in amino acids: CASSLIWHPGGADTQYF. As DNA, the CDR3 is TGTGCCAGCAGCCTTATATGGCATCCGGGGGGGGCAGATACGCAGTATTTT.

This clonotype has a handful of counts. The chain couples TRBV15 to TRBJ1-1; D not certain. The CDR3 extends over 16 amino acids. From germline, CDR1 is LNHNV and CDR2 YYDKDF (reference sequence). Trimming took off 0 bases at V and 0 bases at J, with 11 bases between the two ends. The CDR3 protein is CATSRDRTAMNTEAFF. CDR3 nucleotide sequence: TGTGCCACCAGCAGAGACCGGACGGCCATGAACACTGAAGCTTTCTTT.

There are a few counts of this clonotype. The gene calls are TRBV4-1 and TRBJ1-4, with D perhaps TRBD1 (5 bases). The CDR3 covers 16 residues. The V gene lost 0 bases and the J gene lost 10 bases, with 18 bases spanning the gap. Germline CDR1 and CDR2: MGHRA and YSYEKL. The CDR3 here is CASSQDSVREQRKLFF. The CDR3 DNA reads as TGCGCCAGCAGCCAAGATTCGGTCAGGGAACAGCGAAAACTGTTTTTT.

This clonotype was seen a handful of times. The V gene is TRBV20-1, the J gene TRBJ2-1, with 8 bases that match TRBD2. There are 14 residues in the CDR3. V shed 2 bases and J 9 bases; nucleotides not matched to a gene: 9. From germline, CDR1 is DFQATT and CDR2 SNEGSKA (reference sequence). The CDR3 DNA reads TGCAGTGCTAGAACCGGGACTAGGGGGGGTGAGCAGTTCTTC. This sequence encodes CSARTGTRGGEQFF.

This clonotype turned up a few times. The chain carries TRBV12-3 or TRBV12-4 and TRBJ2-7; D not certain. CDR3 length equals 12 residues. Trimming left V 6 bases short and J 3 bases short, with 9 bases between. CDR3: CASSLMSYEQYF. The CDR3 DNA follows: TGTGCCAGCAGCTTGATGAGCTACGAGCAGTACTTC.

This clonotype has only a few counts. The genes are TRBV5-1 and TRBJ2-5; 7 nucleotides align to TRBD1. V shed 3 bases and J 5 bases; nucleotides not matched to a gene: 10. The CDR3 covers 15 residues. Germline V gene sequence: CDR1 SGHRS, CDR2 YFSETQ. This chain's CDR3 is CASSYGTALRETQYF. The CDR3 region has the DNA TGCGCCAGCAGCTACGGGACAGCCCTTAGGGAGACCCAGTACTTC.

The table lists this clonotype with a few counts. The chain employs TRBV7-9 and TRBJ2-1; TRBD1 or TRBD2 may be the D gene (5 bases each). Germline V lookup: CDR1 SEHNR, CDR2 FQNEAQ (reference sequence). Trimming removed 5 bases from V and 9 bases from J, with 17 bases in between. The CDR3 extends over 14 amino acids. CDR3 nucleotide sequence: TGTGCCAGCAGCCAGGGACCAGCGGATCGTGAGCAGTTCTTC. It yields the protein CASSQGPADREQFF.